Listed below are T cell receptor beta chains from one sample, sequenced in a study of vaccination effects on CD4 cells after COVID-19. No antigen has been assigned to these receptors. Using immunoSEQ multiplex PCR, the repertoire was profiled, and TCRdb retains in-frame clones only, with some absent. The sample has about 27,000 clones; about 84% are singletons. The sequenced sample was CD4+ T cells from PBMCs cultured with HCoV-NL63 spike peptides, obtained before COVID-19 vaccination. The receptors derive from a human donor who had a prior SARS-CoV-2 infection. Both conserved end residues are part of each CDR3. The D gene is left open where the match is weak. Size is omitted from some rows. Given values are once, few, many or a class for expanded clones.

.,.,TRBJ2-5,TRBV21-1,CASSRRDREKIRETQYF,TGTGCCAGCAGCCGCCGGGACAGGGAAAAGATTAGAGAGACCCAGTACTTC
TRBD2,.,TRBJ2-5,TRBV7-9,CASSLERLAGAETQYF,TGTGCCAGCAGCTTAGAGCGGCTAGCGGGAGCAGAGACCCAGTACTTC
TRBD1,.,TRBJ2-2,TRBV19,CASSRQGTTGELFF,TGTGCCAGTAGCAGACAGGGGACCACCGGGGAGCTGTTTTTT
TRBD2,.,TRBJ2-1,TRBV7-6,CASSLVLRTSGRDPFIYNEQFF,TGTGCCAGCAGCTTAGTCCTTAGGACTAGCGGGAGGGACCCTTTTATCTACAATGAGCAGTTCTTC
.,once,TRBJ2-5,TRBV27,CASRRTVEETQYF,TGTGCCAGCCGGAGGACAGTCGAAGAGACCCAGTACTTC
.,.,TRBJ1-5,TRBV2,CASRDFDQPQHF,TGTGCCAGCAGAGACTTTGATCAGCCCCAGCATTTT
TRBD1,.,TRBJ1-1,TRBV19,CASHTIRTGWGNTEAFF,TGTGCCAGCCATACGATCCGGACAGGGTGGGGGAACACTGAAGCTTTCTTT
TRBD1,.,TRBJ2-5,TRBV28,CASSSTGTARLETQYF,TGTGCCAGCAGTTCAACCGGGACAGCTCGACTAGAGACCCAGTACTTC
.,.,TRBJ2-2,TRBV3-1/TRBV3-2,CASTQSEGTGELFF,TGTGCCAGCACCCAGTCGGAAGGCACCGGGGAGCTGTTTTTT
.,.,TRBJ1-1,TRBV6-5,CASRSTDNTEAFF,TGTGCCAGCAGGTCGACAGATAACACTGAAGCTTTCTTT
.,once,TRBJ2-5,TRBV12-5,CASGNSAGLITQYF,TGTGCTAGTGGAAACTCCGCCGGTCTTATTACCCAGTACTTC
.,.,TRBJ1-1,TRBV2,CASSGEVLAFF,TGTGCCAGCAGTGGAGAGGTTTTGGCTTTCTTT
.,.,TRBJ1-2,TRBV2,CASRTTVPGGYTF,TGTGCCAGCCGTACGACGGTCCCTGGGGGCTACACCTTC
TRBD2,.,TRBJ2-7,TRBV10-3,CAIRGTSGSGVSYEQYF,TGTGCCATCAGGGGGACTAGCGGGAGTGGGGTCTCCTACGAGCAGTACTTC
.,few,TRBJ1-3,TRBV4-3,CASSQEGASGNTIYF,TGCGCCAGCAGCCAAGAGGGGGCCTCTGGAAACACCATATATTTT
.,medium-sized,TRBJ1-5,TRBV7-3,CASSLSGVSNQPQHF,TGTGCCAGCAGCTTATCAGGGGTCAGCAATCAGCCCCAGCATTTT
.,.,TRBJ1-6,TRBV5-6,CASSPGPRRGSSYNSPLHF,TGTGCCAGCAGCCCGGGACCTAGAAGGGGGAGCTCCTATAATTCACCCCTCCACTTT
.,.,TRBJ1-2,TRBV3-1/TRBV3-2,CASSQGILNFYGYTF,TGTGCCAGCAGCCAAGGGATATTAAATTTCTATGGCTACACCTTC
TRBD1,.,TRBJ1-6,TRBV7-8,CASSQDRGSPLHF,TGTGCCAGCAGTCAAGACAGGGGCTCACCCCTCCACTTT
.,once,TRBJ2-1,TRBV18,CASSPPGLGNEQFF,TGTGCCAGCTCACCACCAGGCCTGGGGAATGAGCAGTTCTTC
TRBD2,.,TRBJ2-2,TRBV12-3/TRBV12-4,CATGGRTGELFF,TGTGCCACCGGGGGGAGAACCGGGGAGCTGTTTTTT
.,.,TRBJ1-1,TRBV9,CASSVEGLLGNTEAFF,TGTGCCAGCAGCGTAGAAGGGCTCCTTGGGAACACTGAAGCTTTCTTT
.,.,TRBJ2-7,TRBV2,CASTSEIHYEQYF,TGTGCCAGCACCTCGGAAATCCACTACGAGCAGTACTTC
.,few,TRBJ1-1,TRBV19,CASTPGSRDAEAFF,TGTGCCAGTACCCCAGGCAGCCGCGACGCTGAAGCTTTCTTT
.,once,TRBJ2-1,TRBV5-1,CASSSPRGHRYNEQFF,TGCGCCAGCAGCTCTCCCCGGGGACACCGCTACAATGAGCAGTTCTTC
.,.,TRBJ2-3,TRBV12-3/TRBV12-4,CASRWGTDTQYF,TGTGCCAGCAGGTGGGGCACAGATACGCAGTATTTT
TRBD1,.,TRBJ1-2,TRBV2,CASSEGRDRPLNGYTF,TGTGCCAGCAGTGAAGGGAGGGACAGGCCCCTCAATGGCTACACCTTC
.,.,TRBJ1-5,TRBV30,CAWSLGPYQPQHF,TGTGCCTGGAGTTTGGGACCCTATCAGCCCCAGCATTTT